This TCR beta chain was found in a study of OX40 agonist ivuxolimab in advanced cancers. The study's findings and limits: CD4+ and CD8+ T cells in blood underwent clonal expansion by week 6 at 0.1 to 3.0 mg/kg. Relative to CD4+, CD8+ T cells held more expanded clones on average.

The CDR3 sequence is 13 residues long. V lost 6 bases and J lost 4; bases outside the gene matches: 4. The germline V gene has CDR1 MDHEN and CDR2 SYDVKM. TCRdb's table, derived via immunoSEQ multiplex PCR, lists solely in-frame clones and lacks some. Of tens of thousands of clones in the sample, approximately 88% are singletons; the top ten hold 9% to 10%. As concerns this clone: Its matching antigen is unknown.

The chain joins TRBV28 to TRBJ2-7, with TRBD1 matching 9 bases. The sample consisted of CD4+ or CD8+ T cells sorted from blood, taken in a trial of the OX40 agonist ivuxolimab. This clonotype originated in an adult with an advanced solid tumor such as melanoma, head and neck, liver or kidney cancer. CDR3 amino acids: CASSWTGEYEQYF. CDR3 DNA sequence: TGTGCCAGCAGCTGGACAGGGGAATACGAGCAGTACTTC.